This TCR beta chain comes out of a study of shared clonotypes between healthy human individuals. This CDR3 has 14 amino acids. The V segment lost 6 bases and the J segment 6 bases; nucleotides outside the gene matches: 7. Germline-derived CDR1 and CDR2 are LNHDA and SQIVND (reference sequence). Original handling: Filtering was not the same, since immunoSEQ gave junction-only sequences without quality scores. This table comes from immunoSEQ multiplex PCR, and its TCRdb copy is limited to in-frame clones, with some not included. V, J and clone size were drawn from that table, and D and trimming were deduced from the DNA. Of 2 million to 2.5 million clones listed, 85% to 95% are singletons. This clone was found once. Antigen: not known. Findings of the study overall: The rarefaction results pointed to incomplete sorted-subset sequencing despite large depth. Represented diversity, genetic and exposure-history alike, was limited by few donors. Compared with clonotypes that all four donors shared, non-shared clonotypes had lower generation probabilities.

The sequenced material came from naive CD4+ T cells from PBMCs. Specified subset: CD45RA+ positively selected. The rearrangement joins TRBV19 to TRBJ2-3, with 9 positions matching TRBD2. The clonotype comes from a man younger than 35 in good health. Some clones in this sample may be carry-over from other donors' samples. Here the CDR3 DNA reads TGTGCCAGTAGCGGACTAGCGTCCGGGGATACGCAGTATTTT. Amino acid sequence: CASSGLASGDTQYF. Full variable domain (missing parts from reference TRBV19 and TRBJ2-3): DGGITQSPKYLFRKEGQNVTLSCEQNLNHDAMYWYRQDPGQGLRLIYYSQIVNDFQKGDIAEGYSVSREKKESFPLTVTSAQKNPTAFYLCASSGLASGDTQYFGPGTRLTVL.